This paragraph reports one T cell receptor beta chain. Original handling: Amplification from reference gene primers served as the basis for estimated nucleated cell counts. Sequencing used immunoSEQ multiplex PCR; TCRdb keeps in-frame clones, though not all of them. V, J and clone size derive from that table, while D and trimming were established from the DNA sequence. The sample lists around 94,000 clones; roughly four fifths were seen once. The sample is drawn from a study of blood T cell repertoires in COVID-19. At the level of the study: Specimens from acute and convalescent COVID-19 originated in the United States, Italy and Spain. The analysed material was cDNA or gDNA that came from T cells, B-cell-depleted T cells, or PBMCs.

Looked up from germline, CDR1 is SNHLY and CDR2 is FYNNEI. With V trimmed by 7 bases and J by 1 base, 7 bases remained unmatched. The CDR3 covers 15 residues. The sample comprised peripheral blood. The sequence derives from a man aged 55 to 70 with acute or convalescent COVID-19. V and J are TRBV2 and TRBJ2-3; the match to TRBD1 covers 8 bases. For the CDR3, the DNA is TGTGCCAGCACCCGGGACAGGAGCCGCACAGATACGCAGTATTTT. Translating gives CASTRDRSRTDTQYF.